This TCR beta chain originates from a study of T cell responses to AZD1222 COVID-19 vaccine. The table came from immunoSEQ multiplex PCR; TCRdb's copy has only in-frame clones and leaves some out. The sample records 98,000 or so clones, approximately 86% being singletons. Study conclusions and caveats: Rises in breadth and depth of Spike-specific TCRs came after two AZD1222 doses. There were mostly white British donors and more females than males, and clonal diversity was possibly underestimated. Among those given AZD1222, only five or six were seropositive at baseline.

Notes on this clone: Antigen specificity is unknown.

CDR3 length equals 14 residues. The junction had 5 bases not matched to a gene; V was cut back by 5 bases and J by 6 bases. Per germline, CDR1 MNHEY and CDR2 SVGEGT. The sequence was obtained from an adult in good health. Sample: peripheral blood, taken on day 0 of AZD1222 vaccination. V is TRBV6-2 or TRBV6-3 and J is TRBJ1-5; TRBD1 aligns across 9 bases. The CDR3 reads CASSTGGPAQPQHF. The CDR3 bases are TGTGCCAGCAGTACAGGGGGCCCGGCTCAGCCCCAGCATTTT.